The rows below give T cell receptor beta chains drawn from one sample of a study of blood T cell repertoires in COVID-19. TCRdb keeps only in-frame clones here, not all; method: immunoSEQ multiplex PCR. The profile shows about 45,000 clones, 70% to 90% of them singletons. Sequencing input: peripheral blood. These receptors were collected from a human donor in a cohort sampled during active COVID-19. CDR3s include the opening cysteine and the closing phenylalanine or tryptophan. The D gene is left open where the match is weak. Clone sizes are given selectively: once, few, many, or a class where the clone is expanded.

v_call	cdr3_length	d_call	clone_size	j_call	cdr3_aa	cdr3_nt
TRBV6-1	15	-	-	TRBJ1-1	CASSDRSRGNTEAFF	TGTGCCAGCAGTGACCGCTCAAGAGGAAACACTGAAGCTTTCTTT
TRBV27	18	-	-	TRBJ2-6	CASSPGWPGGFGANVLTF	TGTGCCAGCTCCCCGGGGTGGCCAGGAGGATTCGGGGCCAACGTCCTGACTTTC
TRBV12-3/TRBV12-4	10	-	-	TRBJ2-1	CASSRNEQFF	TGTGCCAGCAGCAGAAATGAGCAGTTCTTC
TRBV5-1	14	-	-	TRBJ2-3	CASSSGQNTDTQYF	TGCGCCAGCAGCTCCGGACAGAACACAGATACGCAGTATTTT
TRBV3-1/TRBV3-2	14	-	-	TRBJ2-5	CASSASVGEETQYF	TGTGCCAGCAGCGCATCGGTTGGAGAGGAGACCCAGTACTTC
TRBV5-8	14	TRBD1	-	TRBJ1-5	CASSLNRGPQPQHF	TGTGCCAGCAGCTTAAACAGGGGGCCTCAGCCCCAGCATTTT
TRBV29-1	13	-	-	TRBJ1-1	CSVAFLGDTEAFF	TGCAGCGTCGCCTTTCTAGGGGATACTGAAGCTTTCTTT
TRBV7-9	12	-	-	TRBJ2-1	CASPVGGTEQFF	TGTGCCAGCCCGGTCGGGGGAACTGAGCAGTTCTTC
TRBV4-1	17	TRBD2	-	TRBJ2-7	CASSHGLAGAPTYEQYF	TGCGCCAGCAGCCACGGACTAGCGGGGGCGCCGACCTACGAGCAGTACTTC
TRBV2	11	-	-	TRBJ2-1	CASRAANEQFF	TGTGCCAGCAGGGCCGCAAATGAGCAGTTCTTC
TRBV9	14	-	-	TRBJ2-4	CASSVGGGGSIQYF	TGTGCCAGCAGCGTAGGCGGCGGCGGTTCTATTCAGTACTTC
TRBV7-9	15	TRBD1	-	TRBJ1-2	CASSLGGQGFYGYTF	TGTGCCAGCAGCTTAGGGGGACAGGGATTCTATGGCTACACCTTC
TRBV5-1	15	TRBD1	-	TRBJ1-1	CASSYNWDRYAEAFF	TGCGCCAGCAGTTACAACTGGGACAGGTATGCTGAAGCTTTCTTT
TRBV29-1	17	TRBD1	-	TRBJ2-3	CSVEDPRTGGETDTQYF	TGCAGCGTTGAAGATCCGAGGACAGGGGGCGAAACAGATACGCAGTATTTT
TRBV5-4	19	TRBD2	-	TRBJ2-3	CASSSGGRLAGALTDTQYF	TGTGCCAGCAGCTCTGGGGGACGACTAGCGGGGGCCCTCACAGATACGCAGTATTTT
TRBV5-1	15	-	-	TRBJ1-1	CASSLLRRGGAEAFF	TGCGCCAGCAGCCTACTTAGACGAGGAGGGGCTGAAGCTTTCTTT
TRBV5-4	14	TRBD1	-	TRBJ1-1	CASSSGGTGSEAFF	TGTGCCAGCAGCTCGGGGGGGACAGGGTCTGAAGCTTTCTTT
TRBV5-1	15	TRBD1	-	TRBJ2-3	CASTQRGQDTDTQYF	TGCGCCAGCACCCAACGGGGACAGGACACAGATACGCAGTATTTT
TRBV7-7	15	-	-	TRBJ2-5	CASSRFQGEQETQYF	TGTGCCAGCAGCCGATTTCAGGGCGAACAAGAGACCCAGTACTTC
TRBV5-5	16	-	-	TRBJ1-3	CASSPALRGWGNTIYF	TGTGCCAGCAGCCCTGCTCTCCGGGGGTGGGGAAACACCATATATTTT
TRBV7-8	13	-	-	TRBJ1-5	CASSDQGNQPQHF	TGTGCCAGCAGCGACCAGGGTAACCAGCCCCAGCATTTT
TRBV11-3	16	TRBD1	-	TRBJ2-3	CASSERDRGRTDTQYF	TGTGCCAGCAGCGAACGGGACAGGGGGCGCACAGATACGCAGTATTTT
TRBV12-3/TRBV12-4	13	-	-	TRBJ1-5	CASSFNSNQPQHF	TGTGCCAGCAGTTTCAATAGCAATCAGCCCCAGCATTTT
TRBV15	16	-	-	TRBJ1-2	CATSRESSQGGYGYTF	TGTGCCACCAGCAGAGAATCATCCCAGGGAGGGTATGGCTACACCTTC
TRBV4-1	14	-	-	TRBJ2-7	CASSLREWAYEQYF	TGCGCCAGCAGCCTTCGGGAGTGGGCCTACGAGCAGTACTTC
TRBV7-2	13	TRBD1	-	TRBJ1-4	CASSLAGQGQLFF	TGTGCCAGCAGCCTAGCGGGACAGGGGCAACTGTTTTTT
TRBV7-9	11	-	once	TRBJ1-1	CASSSLTEAFF	TGTGCCAGCAGCTCTCTCACTGAAGCTTTCTTT